The rows below give T cell receptor beta chains drawn from one sample of a study of T cells after somatic rescue of genetic block. Repertoires were generated with immunoSEQ multiplex PCR, while TCRdb's copy carries only in-frame clones and drops some. The sample consists of tens of thousands of clones, 70% to 90% of them appearing once. Specimen: peripheral blood mononuclear cells (PBMCs). Receptor source: a woman in her late teens or twenties. The CDR3 runs from the conserved cysteine through the conserved F or W. A D gene is named only where the DNA matches it firmly. Rows give clone size only sometimes, using once, few, many, or a class for an expanded clone.

V gene	clone size	D gene	J gene	CDR3 protein	CDR3 DNA
TRBV19	-	-	TRBJ1-1	CASSIRRSTTEAFF	TGTGCCAGTAGTATCCGCCGGTCGACCACTGAAGCTTTCTTT
TRBV6-5	-	-	TRBJ2-7	CASSYSPESYEQYF	TGTGCCAGCAGTTACTCGCCAGAATCCTACGAGCAGTACTTC
TRBV11-2	-	-	TRBJ1-4	CASSLASGLLPNEKLFF	TGTGCCAGCAGCTTAGCCTCAGGTCTGTTACCCAATGAAAAACTGTTTTTT
TRBV9	-	-	TRBJ1-3	CASSPGTESSGNTIYF	TGTGCCAGCAGCCCCGGGACGGAGAGTTCTGGAAACACCATATATTTT
TRBV5-1	-	-	TRBJ2-7	CASSFEGFEQYF	TGCGCCAGCAGCTTTGAGGGGTTCGAGCAGTACTTC
TRBV7-2	-	-	TRBJ2-1	CASNPLGGYSYNEQFF	TGTGCCAGCAACCCCCTGGGCGGGTACTCCTACAATGAGCAGTTCTTC
TRBV25-1	-	-	TRBJ2-1	CASSGRASKYNEQFF	TGTGCCAGCAGTGGTAGGGCTAGTAAATACAATGAGCAGTTCTTC
TRBV7-6	once	TRBD1	TRBJ2-7	CASSLGGQGVSYEQYF	TGTGCCAGCAGCTTAGGGGGACAGGGGGTCTCCTACGAGCAGTACTTC
TRBV10-3	-	TRBD1	TRBJ1-2	CAIRAPGQGVFGYTF	TGTGCCATCAGGGCCCCGGGACAGGGTGTATTTGGCTACACCTTC
TRBV7-9	-	TRBD2	TRBJ2-7	CASSAGLAGGYEQYF	TGTGCCAGCAGCGCCGGACTAGCGGGTGGCTACGAGCAGTACTTC
TRBV11-2	-	TRBD1	TRBJ1-4	CASSSRTGREKLFF	TGTGCCAGCAGCTCTAGGACAGGGCGAGAAAAACTGTTTTTT
TRBV7-2	few	-	TRBJ2-2	CASSLSFNPNTGELFF	TGTGCCAGCAGCTTGAGCTTTAACCCGAACACCGGGGAGCTGTTTTTT
TRBV5-4	few	TRBD2	TRBJ2-2	CASSKSSGRGTGELFF	TGTGCCAGCAGCAAATCTAGCGGGAGGGGGACCGGGGAGCTGTTTTTT
TRBV18	once	-	TRBJ2-1	CASSPYRDDNEQFF	TGTGCCAGCTCACCTTACAGGGATGACAATGAGCAGTTCTTC
TRBV27	-	-	TRBJ1-1	CASSLSPDPGREAFF	TGTGCCAGCAGTTTATCGCCGGATCCAGGGCGAGAAGCTTTCTTT
TRBV18	-	-	TRBJ1-4	CASSPLGQTEKLFF	TGTGCCAGCTCACCACTAGGACAGACGGAAAAACTGTTTTTT
TRBV5-8	-	-	TRBJ1-4	CASRLPGAGGEKLFF	TGTGCCAGCAGACTTCCAGGGGCAGGAGGGGAAAAACTGTTTTTT
TRBV6-6	-	-	TRBJ2-1	CASRTPGLGIYNEQFF	TGTGCCAGCAGGACACCGGGACTGGGAATTTACAATGAGCAGTTCTTC
TRBV5-1	-	TRBD2	TRBJ2-2	CASSPLAGGTGELFF	TGCGCCAGCAGCCCCCTAGCGGGAGGCACCGGGGAGCTGTTTTTT
TRBV19	-	TRBD1	TRBJ1-1	CASSLVTGTGGTEAFF	TGTGCCAGTAGTCTCGTAACCGGGACAGGGGGGACTGAAGCTTTCTTT
TRBV18	once	-	TRBJ1-2	CASSPGGYGYTF	TGTGCCAGCTCACCAGGCGGATATGGCTACACCTTC
TRBV6-1	-	-	TRBJ2-3	CASSAGAGPDTQYF	TGTGCCAGCAGTGCAGGGGCAGGTCCAGATACGCAGTATTTT
TRBV2	-	TRBD1	TRBJ2-5	CASRTGLGETQYF	TGTGCCAGCAGGACAGGGTTAGGGGAGACCCAGTACTTC
TRBV10-3	-	-	TRBJ1-3	CAISEARGAAGNTIYF	TGTGCCATCAGTGAGGCTCGGGGGGCTGCTGGAAACACCATATATTTT
TRBV7-9	-	-	TRBJ1-2	CASSDQAAGGYTF	TGTGCCAGCAGCGACCAGGCGGCGGGAGGCTACACCTTC
TRBV28	-	-	TRBJ1-5	CASSGLLGAPTPQHF	TGTGCCAGCAGTGGCCTCTTGGGGGCTCCTACACCCCAGCATTTT
TRBV10-3	-	-	TRBJ2-1	CAISDMGEQFF	TGTGCCATCAGTGATATGGGAGAGCAGTTCTTC
TRBV11-2	-	-	TRBJ2-7	CASSLGPNYEQYF	TGTGCCAGCAGCTTAGGTCCCAACTACGAGCAGTACTTC
TRBV10-3	-	TRBD2	TRBJ2-1	CAISESSGRAYNEQFF	TGTGCCATCAGTGAGTCGAGCGGGAGGGCCTACAATGAGCAGTTCTTC
TRBV5-1	-	-	TRBJ1-1	CASSQGHSEAFF	TGCGCCAGCAGCCAAGGACACAGTGAAGCTTTCTTT
TRBV5-1	-	-	TRBJ2-5	CASSLGLAYQETQYF	TGCGCCAGCAGCTTGGGCCTAGCGTACCAAGAGACCCAGTACTTC
TRBV6-6	-	TRBD2	TRBJ2-1	CASSVRTRQFF	TGTGCCAGCAGTGTCAGGACTAGGCAGTTCTTC
TRBV5-4	-	-	TRBJ1-4	CASSPKPLTWGANEKLFF	TGTGCCAGCAGCCCAAAGCCCTTAACCTGGGGGGCTAATGAAAAACTGTTTTTT
TRBV6-1	-	-	TRBJ1-1	CASTTGGELEAFF	TGTGCCAGCACCACCGGTGGGGAGTTGGAAGCTTTCTTT
TRBV28	-	-	TRBJ2-7	CASSSSYEQYF	TGTGCCAGCAGTTCCTCCTACGAGCAGTACTTC
TRBV2	-	-	TRBJ1-2	CASGGGFGYTF	TGTGCCAGCGGCGGAGGCTTTGGCTACACCTTC
TRBV12-5	-	-	TRBJ1-2	CASGLSGTNYGYTF	TGTGCTAGTGGTTTGTCAGGGACCAACTATGGCTACACCTTC
TRBV29-1	-	-	TRBJ1-2	CSVSEKIGGYTF	TGCAGCGTCTCAGAAAAAATCGGTGGCTACACCTTC